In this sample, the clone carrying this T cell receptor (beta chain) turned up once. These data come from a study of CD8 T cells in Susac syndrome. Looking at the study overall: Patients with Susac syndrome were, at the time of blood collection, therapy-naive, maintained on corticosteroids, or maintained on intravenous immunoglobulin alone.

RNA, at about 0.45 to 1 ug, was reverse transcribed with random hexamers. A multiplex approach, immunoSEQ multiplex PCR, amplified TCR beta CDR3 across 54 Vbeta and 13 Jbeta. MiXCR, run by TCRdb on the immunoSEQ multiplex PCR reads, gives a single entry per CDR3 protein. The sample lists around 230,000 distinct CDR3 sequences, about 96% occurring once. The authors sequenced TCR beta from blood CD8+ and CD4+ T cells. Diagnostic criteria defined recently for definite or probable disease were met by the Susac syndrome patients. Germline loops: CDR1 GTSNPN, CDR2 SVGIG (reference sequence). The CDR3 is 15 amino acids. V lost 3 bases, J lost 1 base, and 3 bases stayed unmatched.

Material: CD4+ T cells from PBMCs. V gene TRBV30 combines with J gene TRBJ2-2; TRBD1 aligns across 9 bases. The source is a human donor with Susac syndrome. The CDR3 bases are TGTGCCTGGAGCCGGGGACAGGGGAACACCGGGGAGCTGTTTTTT. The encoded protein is CAWSRGQGNTGELFF.